This T cell receptor beta chain comes out of a study of T-cell memory formation after mild COVID-19. This clonotype was seen repeatedly, ten times or more. This CDR3 is built from 17 residues. The ends lost 2 bases at V and 0 bases at J; junction bases unmatched: 5. In germline, CDR1 is SGHTA, CDR2 FQGNSA. One entry per CDR3 protein, called by TCRdb with MiXCR from the 5' RACE reads. The sample has roughly 580,000 distinct CDR3 sequences, about 20% seen once. This TCR was recovered from an adult woman who had mild COVID-19 (a few samples of this study predate the infection). Cell type and time point are not known. The specimen sequenced was PBMCs or a T cell subset sorted from them (not recorded which). This chain links TRBV7-2 with TRBJ2-1, with 9 bases that match TRBD1. The CDR3 spells CASSLRGQGFSYNEQFF. For the CDR3, the DNA is TGTGCCAGCAGCTTACGGGGACAGGGATTCTCCTACAATGAGCAGTTCTTC.